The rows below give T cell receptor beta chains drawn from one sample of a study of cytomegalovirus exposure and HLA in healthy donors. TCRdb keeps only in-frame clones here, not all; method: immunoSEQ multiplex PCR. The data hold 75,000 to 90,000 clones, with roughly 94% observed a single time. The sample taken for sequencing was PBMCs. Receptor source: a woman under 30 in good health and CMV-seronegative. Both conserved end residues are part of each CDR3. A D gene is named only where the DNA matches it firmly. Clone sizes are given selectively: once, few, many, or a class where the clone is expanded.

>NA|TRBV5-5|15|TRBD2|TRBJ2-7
TGTGCCAGCAGCTCGGGACTAGCGGACTCCTACGAGCAGTACTTC
CASSSGLADSYEQYF
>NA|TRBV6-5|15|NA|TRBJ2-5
TGTGCCAGCAGTTACTTCGCGGCAGGGCACGAGACCCAGTACTTC
CASSYFAAGHETQYF
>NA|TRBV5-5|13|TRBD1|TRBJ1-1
TGTGCCAGCAGAGGACAGGGGATCACTGAAGCTTTCTTT
CASRGQGITEAFF
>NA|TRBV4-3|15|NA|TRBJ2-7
TGCGCCAGCAGCCAAGAGGGCCATCCGTCCTACGAGCAGTACTTC
CASSQEGHPSYEQYF
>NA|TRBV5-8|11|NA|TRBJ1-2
TGTGCCAGCGGAGGGTACGTTGTCTACACCTTC
CASGGYVVYTF
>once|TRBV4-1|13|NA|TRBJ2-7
TGCGCCAGCAGCCAAGAAGACACCTACGAGCAGTACTTC
CASSQEDTYEQYF
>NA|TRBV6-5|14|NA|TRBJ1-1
TGTGCCAGCAGTTACTCGACGGGAGGCACTGAAGCTTTCTTT
CASSYSTGGTEAFF
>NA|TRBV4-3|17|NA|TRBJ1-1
TGCGCCAGCAGCCAAGATTTCCGGGAAGAACTGAACACTGAAGCTTTCTTT
CASSQDFREELNTEAFF
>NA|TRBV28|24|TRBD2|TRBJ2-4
TGTGCCAGCAGTTTCTACTATGCGCCCCCCGCCCCGGGACTAGCGGGAGGAGCCAAAAACATTCAGTACTTC
CASSFYYAPPAPGLAGGAKNIQYF
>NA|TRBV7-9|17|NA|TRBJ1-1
TGTGCCAGCAGCTTAGCCGAAACCCGACTAATTGGCACTGAAGCTTTCTTT
CASSLAETRLIGTEAFF
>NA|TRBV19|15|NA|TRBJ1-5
TGTGCCAGTAGTATCCGAGAGGGGCAGGGGCAGCCCCAGCATTTT
CASSIREGQGQPQHF
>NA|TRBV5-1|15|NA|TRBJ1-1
TGCGCCAGCAGCCCCGACAGATTCATGAACACTGAAGCTTTCTTT
CASSPDRFMNTEAFF
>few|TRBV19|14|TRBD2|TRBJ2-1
TGTGCCAGTACGGCGGGGGGGGATTACAATGAGCAGTTCTTC
CASTAGGDYNEQFF
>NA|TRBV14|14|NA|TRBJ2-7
TGTGCCAGCAGCCAAGATAGAGGCCCCTACGAGCAGTACTTC
CASSQDRGPYEQYF
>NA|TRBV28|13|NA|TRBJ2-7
TGTGCCAGCAGTTTATCCGGGACCTACGAGCAGTACTTC
CASSLSGTYEQYF
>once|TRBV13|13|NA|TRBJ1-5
TGTGCCAGCAGCTTACAGCGAAATCAGCCCCAGCATTTT
CASSLQRNQPQHF
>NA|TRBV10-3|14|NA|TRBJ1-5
TGTGCCATCAGTGCACAGGGTAGCAATCAGCCCCAGCATTTT
CAISAQGSNQPQHF
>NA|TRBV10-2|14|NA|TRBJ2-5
TGCGCCAGCAGTGAGCCGACGAGGGTTGAGACCCAGTACTTC
CASSEPTRVETQYF
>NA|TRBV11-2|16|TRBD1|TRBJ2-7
TGTGCCAGCAGCAAACGCCCTGGACAGGGAACCTACGAGCAGTACTTC
CASSKRPGQGTYEQYF
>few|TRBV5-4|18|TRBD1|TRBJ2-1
TGTGCCAGCAGCTTCAACCAGGGGGCTACAAGCTCCTACAATGAGCAGTTCTTC
CASSFNQGATSSYNEQFF
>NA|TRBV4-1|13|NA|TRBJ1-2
TGCGCCAGCAGCCGCGGGACTGACTATGGCTACACCTTC
CASSRGTDYGYTF
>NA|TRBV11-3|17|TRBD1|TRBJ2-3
TGTGCCAGCAGCCCACACCGGGGACAGGGGGCATCAGATACGCAGTATTTT
CASSPHRGQGASDTQYF
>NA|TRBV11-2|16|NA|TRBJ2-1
TGTGCCAGCAGCTTAGAATTTTCGAGAGCCTACAATGAGCAGTTCTTC
CASSLEFSRAYNEQFF
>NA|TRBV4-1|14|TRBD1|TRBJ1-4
TGCGCCAGCAGCCAAGCGGACAGGGTTGAAAAACTGTTTTTT
CASSQADRVEKLFF
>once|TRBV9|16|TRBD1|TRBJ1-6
TGTGCCAGCAGCGTAGCAGGACAGGGGAGTGGTTCACCCCTCCACTTT
CASSVAGQGSGSPLHF
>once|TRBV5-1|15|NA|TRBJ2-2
TGCGCCAGCAGCTTTGGAGGGAGAGGAGCCGGGGAGCTGTTTTTT
CASSFGGRGAGELFF
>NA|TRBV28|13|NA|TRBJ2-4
TGTGCCAGCAGTTTAAGGGGGAGAAACATTCAGTACTTC
CASSLRGRNIQYF
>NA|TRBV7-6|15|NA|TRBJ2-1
TGTGCCAGCAGCTTAGCACAGGGAACTTACAATGAGCAGTTCTTC
CASSLAQGTYNEQFF
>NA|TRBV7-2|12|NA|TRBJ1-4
TGTGCCAGCAGCACACTAAATGAAAAACTGTTTTTT
CASSTLNEKLFF
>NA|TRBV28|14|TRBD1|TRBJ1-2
TGTGCCAGCAGCTGGGCCGGGACAGGGGGCGGCTACACCTTC
CASSWAGTGGGYTF
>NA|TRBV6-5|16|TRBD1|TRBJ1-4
TGTGCCAGCAGTTACATGTGGGGACAGGGAAATGAAAAACTGTTTTTT
CASSYMWGQGNEKLFF
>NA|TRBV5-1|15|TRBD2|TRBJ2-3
TGCGCCAGCAGCCCGAGGAGCGGGGGGATTTATACGCAGTATTTT
CASSPRSGGIYTQYF
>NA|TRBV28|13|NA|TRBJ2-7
TGTGCCAGCAGTTTATCGGCGGCTTACGAGCAGTACTTC
CASSLSAAYEQYF
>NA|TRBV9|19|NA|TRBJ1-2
TGTGCCAGCAGCGCTTTCCCGGACAGTTCAACATTAGCTAACTATGGCTACACCTTC
CASSAFPDSSTLANYGYTF
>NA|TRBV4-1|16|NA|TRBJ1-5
TGCGCCAGCAGCCAAGATGGAAGCGGGGAGGGGAGGCCCCAGCATTTT
CASSQDGSGEGRPQHF
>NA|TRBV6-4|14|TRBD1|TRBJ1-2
TGTGCCAGCAGTCCGGGACAGGGAGACTATGGCTACACCTTC
CASSPGQGDYGYTF
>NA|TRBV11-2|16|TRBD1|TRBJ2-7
TGTGCCAGCAGCTTAGGCGGACAGGGGCCAACCTACGAGCAGTACTTC
CASSLGGQGPTYEQYF
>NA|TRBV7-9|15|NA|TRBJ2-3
TGTGCCAGCAGCCGTGACTGGGGACACACAGATACGCAGTATTTT
CASSRDWGHTDTQYF
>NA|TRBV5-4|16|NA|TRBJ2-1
TGTGCCAGCAGCTTGTATCTAGGGGAGGTGTACAATGAGCAGTTCTTC
CASSLYLGEVYNEQFF
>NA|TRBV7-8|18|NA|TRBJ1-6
TGTGCCAGCAGCTTAGCCTCCCACCCGGGGTCCATCAATTCACCCCTCCACTTT
CASSLASHPGSINSPLHF
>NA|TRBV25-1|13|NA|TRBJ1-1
TGTGCCAGCAGTGAAGCGCTGGCAGGAGAAGCTTTCTTT
CASSEALAGEAFF
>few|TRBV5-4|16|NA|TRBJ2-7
TGTGCCAGCAGCCTGACTACAGGGCATGGGACCTACGAGCAGTACTTC
CASSLTTGHGTYEQYF
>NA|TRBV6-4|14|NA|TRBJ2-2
TGTGCCAGCAGTGAAGCCGAGGACACCGGGGAGCTGTTTTTT
CASSEAEDTGELFF
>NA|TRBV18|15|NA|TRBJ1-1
TGTGCCAGCTCACCGCAGCGAGGACCCCGAAGCGGAGCTTTCTTT
CASSPQRGPRSGAFF